This T cell receptor (beta chain) comes out of a study of spatial heterogeneity in lung cancer. The time point is: sample taken at primary tumor resection. Sequencing of whole RNA from tumor, nontumor lung or frozen PBMC involved no sorting. The donors, around 71 patients with untreated early-stage non-small cell lung cancer, provided the samples. There are many counts of this clonotype. Deletions cut 5 bases from V and 9 bases from J, with 8 bases between. This CDR3 is built from 11 residues. Germline CDR1 is SGHTA and CDR2 is FQGNSA. TCRdb recomputed calls from the 5' RACE reads with MiXCR, one row per CDR3 protein. The data show roughly 48,000 distinct CDR3 sequences, roughly 5% seen once.

The TCR originated in a male donor with early-stage non-small cell lung cancer. The chain couples TRBV7-2 to TRBJ2-1, with no clear D. The starting material was PBMCs, obtained at surgery. The CDR3 DNA reads as TGTGCCAGCAGCCCATCGTTTGAGCAGTTCTTC. Translated: CASSPSFEQFF.